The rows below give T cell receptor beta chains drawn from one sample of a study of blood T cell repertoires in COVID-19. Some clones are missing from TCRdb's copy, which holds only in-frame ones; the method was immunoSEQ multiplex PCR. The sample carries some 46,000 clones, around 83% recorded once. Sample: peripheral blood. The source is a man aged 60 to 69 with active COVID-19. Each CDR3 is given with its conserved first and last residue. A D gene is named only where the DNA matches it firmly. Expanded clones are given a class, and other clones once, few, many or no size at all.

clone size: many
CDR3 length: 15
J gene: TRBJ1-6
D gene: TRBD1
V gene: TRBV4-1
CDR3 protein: CASRTGTGPQSPLHF
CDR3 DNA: TGCGCCAGCAGGACCGGGACAGGGCCACAATCACCCCTCCACTTT

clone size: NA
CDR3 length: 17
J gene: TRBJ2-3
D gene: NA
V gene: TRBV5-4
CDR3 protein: CASSLFQAEFSTDTQYF
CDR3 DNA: TGTGCCAGCAGCTTGTTCCAGGCAGAGTTTAGCACAGATACGCAGTATTTT

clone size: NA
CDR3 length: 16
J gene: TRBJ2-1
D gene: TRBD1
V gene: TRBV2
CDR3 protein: CASSPGQGSIYNEQFF
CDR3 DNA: TGTGCCAGCAGCCCGGGACAGGGATCAATATACAATGAGCAGTTCTTC

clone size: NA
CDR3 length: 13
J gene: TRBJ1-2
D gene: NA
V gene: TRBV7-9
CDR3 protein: CASSRQAEEGYTF
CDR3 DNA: TGTGCCAGCAGCCGACAGGCAGAGGAGGGCTACACCTTC

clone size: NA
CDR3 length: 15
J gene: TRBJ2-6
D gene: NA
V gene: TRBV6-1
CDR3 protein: CASSEWGPGANVLTF
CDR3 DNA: TGTGCCAGCAGTGAGTGGGGGCCAGGGGCCAACGTCCTGACTTTC

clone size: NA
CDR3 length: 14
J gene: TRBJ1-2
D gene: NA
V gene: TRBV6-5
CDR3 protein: CASRDLGRYDGYTF
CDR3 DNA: TGTGCCAGCAGGGACTTAGGACGATATGATGGCTACACCTTC

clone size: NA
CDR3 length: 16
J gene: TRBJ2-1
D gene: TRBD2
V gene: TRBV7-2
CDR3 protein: CASSLPRSGAFNEQFF
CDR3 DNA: TGTGCCAGCAGCCTCCCGCGGAGCGGGGCTTTCAATGAGCAGTTCTTC

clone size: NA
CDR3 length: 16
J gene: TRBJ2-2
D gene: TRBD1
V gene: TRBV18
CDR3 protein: CASSTGTGRDTGELFF
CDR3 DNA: TGTGCCAGCTCAACCGGGACAGGTCGTGACACCGGGGAGCTGTTTTTT

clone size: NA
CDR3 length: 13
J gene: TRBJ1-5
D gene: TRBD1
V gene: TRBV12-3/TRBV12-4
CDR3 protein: CASSLDRARPQHF
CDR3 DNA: TGTGCCAGCAGTCTGGACAGGGCTCGGCCCCAGCATTTT

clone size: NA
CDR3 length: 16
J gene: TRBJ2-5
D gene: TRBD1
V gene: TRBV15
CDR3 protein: CATSRRTGGLGETQYF
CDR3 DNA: TGTGCCACCAGCAGAAGGACAGGGGGTTTGGGAGAGACCCAGTACTTC